The T cell receptor beta chain under discussion was sequenced for a study of blood T cell repertoires in COVID-19. Study processing details: For nucleated cells, counts were estimated from reference gene primer amplification. Data came from immunoSEQ multiplex PCR; TCRdb stores just in-frame clones and leaves some out. V and J calls and clone size are given by that table; D and trimming were obtained from the DNA. The table includes 170,000 or so clones, 70% to 90% detected once. What was sequenced was peripheral blood. The clonotype was recovered from a man aged 45-65 years with active or convalescent COVID-19.

CDR3 coding DNA: TGTGCCAGTAGTATTGAGACAGGGGGCCCCATGAACACTGAAGCTTTCTTT. Its protein is CASSIETGGPMNTEAFF. The chain combines TRBV19 with TRBJ1-1, with 10 nucleotides matching TRBD1. The V segment lost 3 bases and the J segment 0 bases; nucleotides outside the gene matches: 7. The CDR3 has 17 residues. Germline-derived CDR1 and CDR2 are LNHDA and SQIVND (reference sequence).